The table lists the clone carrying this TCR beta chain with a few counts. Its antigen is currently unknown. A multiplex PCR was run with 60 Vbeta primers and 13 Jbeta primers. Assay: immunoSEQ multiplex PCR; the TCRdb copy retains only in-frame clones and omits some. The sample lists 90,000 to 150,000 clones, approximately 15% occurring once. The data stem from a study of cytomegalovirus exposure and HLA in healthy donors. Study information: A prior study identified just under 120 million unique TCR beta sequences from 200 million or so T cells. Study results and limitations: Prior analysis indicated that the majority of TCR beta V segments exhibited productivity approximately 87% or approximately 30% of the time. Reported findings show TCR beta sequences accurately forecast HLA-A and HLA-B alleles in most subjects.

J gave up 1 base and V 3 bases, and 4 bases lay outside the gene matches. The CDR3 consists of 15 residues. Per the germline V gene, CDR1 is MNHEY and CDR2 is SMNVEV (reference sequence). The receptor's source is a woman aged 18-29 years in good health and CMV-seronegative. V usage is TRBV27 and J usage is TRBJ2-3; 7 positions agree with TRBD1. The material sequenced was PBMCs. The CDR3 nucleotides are TGTGCCAGCAGTTTCTACAGGGGTGGCACAGATACGCAGTATTTT. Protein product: CASSFYRGGTDTQYF.